Following are 12 T cell receptor beta chains from one sample sequenced in a study of T cell clones after liver transplantation. Sequencing was performed with immunoSEQ multiplex PCR; in TCRdb, only in-frame clones are kept and a portion is missing. Among around 97,000 clones listed, around four fifths were seen once. Material: CD4+ T cells from blood, obtained approximately 43 months after liver transplant. These receptors originate from a human patient who received a liver transplant. Some T cells may be the graft donor's.

CDR3 bases: TGTGCCAGCAGTGCGGCCAGGACCATATATTTT. This sequence encodes CASSAARTIYF. J is TRBJ1-3 and V is TRBV2; D not resolved. This CDR3 is 11 amino acids long. Germline V lookup: CDR1 SNHLY, CDR2 FYNNEI. Trimming took 4 bases from V and 10 from J, leaving 8 bases between them.

The rearrangement links TRBV16 to TRBJ1-1, with a possible D match to TRBD1 (5 bases). The CDR3 spans 14 residues. Germline loops: CDR1 KGHSY, CDR2 FQNENV. V was trimmed by 1 base and J by 1 base, leaving 7 bases between them. CDR3 DNA: TGTGCCAGCAGCCAATTTAGGGGGAACACTGAAGCTTTCTTT. As protein: CASSQFRGNTEAFF.

The chain uses TRBV5-1 and TRBJ1-1; 8 nucleotides line up with TRBD1. The CDR3 is 15 residues long. The V segment lost 5 bases and the J segment 6 bases; nucleotides outside the gene matches: 12. Germline CDR1 and CDR2: SGHRS and YFSETQ. CDR3: CASRILQGEGAEAFF. CDR3 sequence (DNA): TGCGCCAGCAGAATCTTACAGGGGGAGGGCGCTGAAGCTTTCTTT.

V is TRBV6-6 and J is TRBJ2-6, with D tentatively TRBD1 or TRBD2 (6 bases each). V was trimmed by 6 bases and J by 2 bases, leaving 11 bases between them. This CDR3 has 15 residues. Germline V lookup: CDR1 MNHNY, CDR2 SVGAGI (reference sequence). DNA of the CDR3: TGTGCCAGCAGCCCCGGGGGCGCTGGGGCCAACGTCCTGACTTTC. Residues: CASSPGGAGANVLTF.

V gene TRBV29-1 combines with J gene TRBJ2-1; no reliable D call. V was pared by 7 bases and J by 4 bases, with 14 bases between. Per the germline V gene, CDR1 is SQVTM and CDR2 is ANQGSEA. The CDR3 is made up of 13 amino acids. CDR3: CSAPAVGYNEQFF. Here the CDR3 DNA reads TGCAGCGCACCCGCCGTGGGGTACAATGAGCAGTTCTTC.

This sequence joins TRBV2 and TRBJ2-7; 11 bases line up with TRBD2. This CDR3 spans 17 amino acids. J lost 0 bases, V lost 4 bases, and 8 bases had no gene match. The germline V gene has CDR1 SNHLY and CDR2 FYNNEI. The CDR3 sequence is CASSVAGGPGISYEQYF. The CDR3 region has the DNA TGTGCCAGCAGTGTAGCGGGAGGGCCGGGGATCTCCTACGAGCAGTACTTC.

The chain recombines TRBV5-1 with TRBJ2-7; weak D call: TRBD1 (7 bases). This CDR3 comprises 14 residues. V was cut by 0 bases and J by 4 bases, with 11 bases left in between. Germline CDR1 is SGHRS and CDR2 is YFSETQ. CDR3 protein: CASSLDQGGYEQYF. DNA for the CDR3: TGCGCCAGCAGCTTGGACCAGGGGGGTTACGAGCAGTACTTC.

This clone appeared a single time. This chain uses TRBV7-3 with TRBJ2-2; maybe TRBD1 (6 bases). Germline V gives CDR1 SGHTA, CDR2 FQGTGA. The CDR3 has 14 amino acids. The germline V and J ends were trimmed by 4 bases and 4 bases, with 10 bases remaining between them. DNA for the CDR3: TGTGCCAGCAGCTCCGGGACAACCACCGGGGAGCTGTTTTTT. Translation: CASSSGTTTGELFF.

The chain has TRBV5-1 and TRBJ2-2, with D possibly called TRBD1 or TRBD2 (5 bases each). The germline V and J ends were trimmed by 4 bases and 6 bases, with 13 bases remaining between them. CDR1 and CDR2 from the germline V gene are SGHRS and YFSETQ. The CDR3 is 14 residues long. CDR3 sequence: CASSRDDGAGELFF. CDR3 coding DNA: TGCGCCAGCAGCAGGGACGACGGGGCCGGGGAGCTGTTTTTT.

This chain joins TRBV11-3 and TRBJ2-3; 9 nucleotides align to TRBD2. The junction had 6 bases not matched to a gene; V was cut back by 5 bases and J by 0 bases. The CDR3 has 16 amino acids. The germline gives CDR1 SGHNT, CDR2 YENEEA. The CDR3 reads CASSQRLAASTDTQYF. CDR3 nucleotide sequence: TGTGCCAGCAGCCAACGACTAGCGGCTAGCACAGATACGCAGTATTTT.

The chain combines TRBV5-4 with TRBJ2-2; TRBD1 matches at 11 bases. Per germline, CDR1 SGHNT and CDR2 YYREEE (reference sequence). This CDR3 contains 16 residues. J was trimmed by 8 bases and V by 2 bases; bases with no gene match: 8. The CDR3 loop reads CASSFRTGGGKGELFF. The CDR3 nucleotides read TGTGCCAGCAGCTTCCGGACAGGGGGCGGCAAAGGGGAGCTGTTTTTT.

This chain links TRBV28 with TRBJ1-2; D possibly corresponds to TRBD1 (5 bases). This CDR3 has 12 amino acids. V lost 4 bases and J 13 bases, leaving 16 bases between the germline ends. The germline V gene has CDR1 MDHEN and CDR2 SYDVKM. The CDR3 DNA follows: TGTGCCAGCAGTTCCTCGCTAGGGGAGAGCACCTTC. Its translation: CASSSSLGESTF.